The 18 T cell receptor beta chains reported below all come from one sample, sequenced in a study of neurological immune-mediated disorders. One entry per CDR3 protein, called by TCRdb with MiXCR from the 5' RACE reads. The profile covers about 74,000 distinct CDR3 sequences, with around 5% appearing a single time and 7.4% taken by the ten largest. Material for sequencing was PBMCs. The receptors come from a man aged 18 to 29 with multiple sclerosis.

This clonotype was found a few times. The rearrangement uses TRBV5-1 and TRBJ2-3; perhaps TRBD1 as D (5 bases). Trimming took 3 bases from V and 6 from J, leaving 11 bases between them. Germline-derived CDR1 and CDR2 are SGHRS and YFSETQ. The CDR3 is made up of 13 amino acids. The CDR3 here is CASSSTNRDTQYF. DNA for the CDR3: TGCGCCAGCAGCTCAACAAACAGGGATACGCAGTATTTT.

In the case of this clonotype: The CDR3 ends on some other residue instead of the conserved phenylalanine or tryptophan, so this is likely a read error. The CDR3 DNA reads TGCAGCGGAAGATCCGGGACAGGGACGTACAATGAGCAGTTCAAC. It specifies CSGRSGTGTYNEQFN. This chain joins TRBV29-1 and TRBJ2-1, with TRBD1 matching 9 bases. J lost 4 bases, V lost 7 bases, and 11 bases had no gene match. The CDR3 contains 15 residues. Looked up from germline, CDR1 is SQVTM and CDR2 is ANQGSEA.

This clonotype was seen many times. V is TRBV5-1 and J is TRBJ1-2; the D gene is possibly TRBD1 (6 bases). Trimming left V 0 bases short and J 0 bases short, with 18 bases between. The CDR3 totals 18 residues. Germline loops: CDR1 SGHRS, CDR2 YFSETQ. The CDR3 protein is CASSLAALGQTTNYGYTF. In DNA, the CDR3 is TGCGCCAGCAGCTTGGCCGCTCTTGGACAGACCACTAACTATGGCTACACCTTC.

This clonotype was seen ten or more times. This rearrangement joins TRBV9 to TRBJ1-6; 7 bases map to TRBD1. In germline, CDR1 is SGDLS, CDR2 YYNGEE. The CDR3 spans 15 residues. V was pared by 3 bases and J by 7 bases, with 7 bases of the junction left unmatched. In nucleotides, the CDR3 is TGTGCCAGCAGCGAGGGGGGGACAGTAAATTCACCCCTCCACTTT. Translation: CASSEGGTVNSPLHF.

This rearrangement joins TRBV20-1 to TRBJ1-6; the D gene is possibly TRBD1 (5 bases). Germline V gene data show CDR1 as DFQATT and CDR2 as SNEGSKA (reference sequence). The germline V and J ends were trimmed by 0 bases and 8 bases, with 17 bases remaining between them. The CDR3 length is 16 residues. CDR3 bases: TGCAGTGCTAGAGATAGGCGCAGGGTCGTGGATTCACCCCTCCACTTT. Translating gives CSARDRRRVVDSPLHF.

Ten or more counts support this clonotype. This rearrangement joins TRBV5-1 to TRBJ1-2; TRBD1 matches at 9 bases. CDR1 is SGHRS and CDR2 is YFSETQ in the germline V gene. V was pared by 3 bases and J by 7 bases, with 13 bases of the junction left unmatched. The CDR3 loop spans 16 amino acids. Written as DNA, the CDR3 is TGCGCCAGCAGCTCTAATCCGGGACAGGGATATGGTGGCTACACCTTC. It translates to CASSSNPGQGYGGYTF.

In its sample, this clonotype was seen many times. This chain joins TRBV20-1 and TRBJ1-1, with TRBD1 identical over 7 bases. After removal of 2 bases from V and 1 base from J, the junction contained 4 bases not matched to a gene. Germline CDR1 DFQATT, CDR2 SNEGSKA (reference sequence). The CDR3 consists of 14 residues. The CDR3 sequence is CSARSDRWNTEAFF. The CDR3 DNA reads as TGCAGTGCTAGATCGGACAGGTGGAACACTGAAGCTTTCTTT.

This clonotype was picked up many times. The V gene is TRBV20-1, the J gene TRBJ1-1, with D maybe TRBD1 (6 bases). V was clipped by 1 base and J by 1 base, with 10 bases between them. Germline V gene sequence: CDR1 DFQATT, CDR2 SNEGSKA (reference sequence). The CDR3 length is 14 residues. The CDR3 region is CSARGGQPNTEAFF. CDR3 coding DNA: TGCAGTGCTAGAGGGGGACAACCGAACACTGAAGCTTTCTTT.

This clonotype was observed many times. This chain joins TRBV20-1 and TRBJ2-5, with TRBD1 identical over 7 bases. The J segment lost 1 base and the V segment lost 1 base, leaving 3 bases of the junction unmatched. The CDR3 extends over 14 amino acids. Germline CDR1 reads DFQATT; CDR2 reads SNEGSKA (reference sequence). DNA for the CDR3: TGCAGTGCTAGAGTCTCAGGGGGCCAAGAGACCCAGTACTTC. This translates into CSARVSGGQETQYF.

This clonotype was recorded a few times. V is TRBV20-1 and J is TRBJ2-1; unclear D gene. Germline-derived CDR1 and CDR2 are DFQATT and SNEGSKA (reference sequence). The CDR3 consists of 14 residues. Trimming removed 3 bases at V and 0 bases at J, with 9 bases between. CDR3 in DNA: TGCAGTGCTAGCGGGCAGAGCTCCTACAATGAGCAGTTCTTC. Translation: CSASGQSSYNEQFF.

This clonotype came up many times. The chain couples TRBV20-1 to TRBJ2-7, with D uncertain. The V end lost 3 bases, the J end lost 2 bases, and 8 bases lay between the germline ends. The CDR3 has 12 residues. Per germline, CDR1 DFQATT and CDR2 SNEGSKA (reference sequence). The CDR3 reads CSASYGTYEQYF. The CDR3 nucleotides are TGCAGTGCTAGCTACGGAACCTACGAGCAGTACTTC.

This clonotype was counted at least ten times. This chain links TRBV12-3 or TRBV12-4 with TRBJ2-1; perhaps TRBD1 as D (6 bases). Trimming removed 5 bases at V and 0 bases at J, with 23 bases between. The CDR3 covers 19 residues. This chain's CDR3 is CASSPTGWGVTSSYNEQFF. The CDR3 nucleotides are TGTGCCAGCAGTCCCACAGGGTGGGGTGTTACGAGCTCCTACAATGAGCAGTTCTTC.

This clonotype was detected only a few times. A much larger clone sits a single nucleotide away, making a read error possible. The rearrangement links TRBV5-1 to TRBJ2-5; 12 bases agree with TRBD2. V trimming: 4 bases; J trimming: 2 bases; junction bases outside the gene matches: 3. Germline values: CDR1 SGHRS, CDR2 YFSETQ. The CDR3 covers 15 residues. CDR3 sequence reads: CASSRTSGTQETQYF. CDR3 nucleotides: TGCGCCAGCAGCCGGACTAGCGGGACTCAAGAGACCCAGTACTTC. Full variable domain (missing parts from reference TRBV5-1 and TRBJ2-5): KAGVTQTPRYLIKTRGQQVTLSCSPISGHRSVSWYQQTPGQGLQFLFEYFSETQRNKGNFPGRFSGRQFSNSRSEMNVSTLELGDSALYLCASSRTSGTQETQYFGPGTRLLVL.

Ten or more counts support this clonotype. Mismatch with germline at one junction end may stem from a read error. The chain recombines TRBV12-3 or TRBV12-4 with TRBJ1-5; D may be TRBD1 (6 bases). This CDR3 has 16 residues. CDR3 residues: CASSFGWMGGNQPQHF. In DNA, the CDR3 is TGTGCCAGCAGTTTTGGTTGGATGGGGGGCAACCAGCCCCAGCATTTT.

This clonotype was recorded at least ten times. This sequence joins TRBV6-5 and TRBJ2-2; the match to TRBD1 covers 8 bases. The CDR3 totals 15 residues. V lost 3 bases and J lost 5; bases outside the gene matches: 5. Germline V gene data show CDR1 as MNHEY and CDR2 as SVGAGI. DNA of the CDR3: TGTGCCAGCAGTTATAGTACAGGGGGTACCGGGGAGCTGTTTTTT. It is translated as CASSYSTGGTGELFF.

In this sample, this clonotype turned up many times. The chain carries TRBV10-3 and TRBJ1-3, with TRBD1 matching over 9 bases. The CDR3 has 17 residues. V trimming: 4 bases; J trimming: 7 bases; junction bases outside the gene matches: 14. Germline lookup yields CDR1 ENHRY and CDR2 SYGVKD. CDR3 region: CAISALTGTGFRNTIYF. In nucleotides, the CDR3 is TGTGCCATCAGTGCTTTGACCGGGACAGGGTTTCGGAACACCATATATTTT.

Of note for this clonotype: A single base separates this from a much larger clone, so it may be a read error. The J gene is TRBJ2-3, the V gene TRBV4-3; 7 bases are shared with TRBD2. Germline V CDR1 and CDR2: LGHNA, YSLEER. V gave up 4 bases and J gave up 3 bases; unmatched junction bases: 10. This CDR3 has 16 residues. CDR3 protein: CASSPSRTRATDTQYF. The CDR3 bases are TGCGCCAGCAGCCCTTCGAGGACTAGAGCGACAGATACGCAGTATTTT.

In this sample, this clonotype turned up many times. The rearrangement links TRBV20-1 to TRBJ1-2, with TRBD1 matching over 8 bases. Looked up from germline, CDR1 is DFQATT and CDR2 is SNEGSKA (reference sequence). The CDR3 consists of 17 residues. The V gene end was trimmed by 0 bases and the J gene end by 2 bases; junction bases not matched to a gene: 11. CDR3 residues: CSARENGRGPSNYGYTF. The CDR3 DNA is TGCAGTGCTAGAGAGAATGGCAGGGGGCCATCGAACTATGGCTACACCTTC.